The 16 T cell receptor beta chains presented below share a single source sample, sequenced in a study of T cell responses to AZD1222 COVID-19 vaccine. Profiled with immunoSEQ multiplex PCR; TCRdb holds only in-frame clones, not every one. The sample includes roughly 150,000 clones, more than 85% of them seen just once. Sequencing used peripheral blood, obtained on day 0 of AZD1222 vaccination. The receptors derive from an adult in good health.

The V gene is TRBV6-5, the J gene TRBJ1-5; unclear D gene. The germline CDR1 and CDR2 sequences are MNHEY and SVGAGI. CDR3 length: 14 residues. V shed 6 bases and J shed 2 bases, with 11 bases lying between them. CDR3 sequence reads: CASRDGLGNQPQHF. The DNA of the CDR3 is TGTGCCAGCAGAGACGGGTTAGGCAATCAGCCCCAGCATTTT.

The gene calls are TRBV19 and TRBJ1-1; D unclear. The ends were cut back, 3 bases at V and 5 bases at J, with 4 bases in the middle. The CDR3 consists of 11 residues. Germline values: CDR1 LNHDA, CDR2 SQIVND (reference sequence). The CDR3 reads CASSIMTEAFF. The CDR3, as DNA: TGTGCCAGTAGTATTATGACTGAAGCTTTCTTT.

This clone was seen once. The CDR3 DNA reads TGTGCCAGCAGGTTAGCGGGAGCCGGGGAGCTGTTTTTT. Translated: CASRLAGAGELFF. V usage is TRBV28 and J usage is TRBJ2-2; 9 bases agree with TRBD2. V shed 6 bases and J 6 bases; nucleotides not matched to a gene: 2. The CDR3 has 13 residues. Per the germline V gene, CDR1 is MDHEN and CDR2 is SYDVKM.

This clone came up once. V gene TRBV13 combines with J gene TRBJ2-3; D remains unclear. The CDR3 extends over 14 amino acids. Trimming took off 4 bases at V and 3 bases at J, with 11 bases between the two ends. CDR1 is PRHDT, CDR2 FYEKMQ, per germline (reference sequence). CDR3 in amino acids: CASSSGLRTDTQYF. The CDR3 DNA sequence: TGTGCCAGCAGCTCCGGGCTCCGGACAGATACGCAGTATTTT.

V and J are TRBV19 and TRBJ2-2; 11 bases fit TRBD2. The germline CDR1 and CDR2 sequences are LNHDA and SQIVND (reference sequence). The ends lost 4 bases at V and 2 bases at J; junction bases unmatched: 3. This CDR3 is 16 amino acids long. The DNA of the CDR3 is TGTGCCAGTAGTAGTCTAGCGGGGGGAAACACCGGGGAGCTGTTTTTT. As protein: CASSSLAGGNTGELFF.

The chain joins TRBV12-3 or TRBV12-4 to TRBJ2-1, with D possibly matching TRBD2 (5 bases). The length of the CDR3 is 13 residues. The V and J ends lost 6 bases and 5 bases respectively, with 11 bases between them. CDR3 residues: CASRGGWDNEQFF. DNA for the CDR3: TGTGCCAGCAGGGGCGGGTGGGACAATGAGCAGTTCTTC.

In nucleotides, the CDR3 is TGTGCCAGCAGCTTAATGCGGGGAACCTCCTACAATGAGCAGTTCTTC. Its protein is CASSLMRGTSYNEQFF. The chain employs TRBV7-8 and TRBJ2-1; TRBD2 might be the D (6 bases). Trimming removed 2 bases at V and 0 bases at J, with 11 bases between. The CDR3 is made up of 16 amino acids. The germline CDR1 and CDR2 sequences are SGHVS and FQNEAQ.

The chain recombines TRBV7-9 with TRBJ1-2; TRBD1 aligns across 7 bases. The CDR3 is made up of 14 amino acids. V was pared by 5 bases and J by 4 bases, with 7 bases of the junction left unmatched. Germline V gene sequence: CDR1 SEHNR, CDR2 FQNEAQ (reference sequence). The CDR3 spells CASSIQGRPYGYTF. CDR3 sequence (DNA): TGTGCCAGCAGCATACAGGGGAGACCCTATGGCTACACCTTC. Drawing the rest from reference TRBV7-9 and TRBJ1-2, the complete variable domain is DTGVSQNPRHKITKRGQNVTFRCDPISEHNRLYWYRQTLGQGPEFLTYFQNEAQLEKSRLLSDRFSAERPKGSFSTLEIQRTEQGDSAMYLCASSIQGRPYGYTFGSGTRLTVV.

The chain carries TRBV12-5 and TRBJ2-7, with 9 nucleotides matching TRBD1. The V and J ends lost 0 bases and 4 bases, in that order; junction bases with no gene match: 7. This CDR3 comprises 16 residues. Per the germline V gene, CDR1 is LGHNT and CDR2 is FRNRAP. The CDR3 bases are TGTGCTAGTGGTTTGGTAAGGGACAGGGTGAGGTACGAGCAGTACTTC. This codes for CASGLVRDRVRYEQYF.

The gene calls are TRBV11-1 and TRBJ1-1; no clear D gene. In germline, CDR1 is SGHAT, CDR2 FQDESV (reference sequence). The V end lost 4 bases, the J end lost 3 bases, and 9 bases lay between the germline ends. The CDR3 covers 13 residues. The CDR3 region is CASSSRWDTEAFF. CDR3 in DNA: TGTGCCAGCAGCTCCAGGTGGGACACTGAAGCTTTCTTT.

The chain combines TRBV9 with TRBJ2-7; 7 positions agree with TRBD2. The CDR3 is made up of 15 amino acids. The V gene's germline CDR1 is SGDLS and CDR2 YYNGEE. Losses at the gene ends were 3 bases for V and 6 bases for J; bases not matched to a gene: 12. The CDR3 nucleotides are TGTGCCAGCAGCGCCCGACTAGCCAGCTTAAGCGAGCAGTACTTC. Amino acid sequence: CASSARLASLSEQYF.

This clone was recorded only once. The chain recombines TRBV6-2 or TRBV6-3 with TRBJ2-7, with a weak D call TRBD1 (6 bases). Germline CDR1 and CDR2: MNHEY and SVGEGT. The CDR3 covers 13 residues. Trimming removed 4 bases from V and 7 bases from J, with 14 bases in between. CDR3 sequence (DNA): TGTGCCAGCAGTTTAACAGGGCCAGAAGAGCAGTACTTC. This encodes CASSLTGPEEQYF.

Written as DNA, the CDR3 is TGTGCCAGCAGCTTAAATAGCAGGGGCCCCTACGAGCAGTACTTC. Amino acid sequence: CASSLNSRGPYEQYF. This chain connects TRBV7-3 to TRBJ2-7; D may be TRBD1 (6 bases). In germline, CDR1 is SGHTA, CDR2 FQGTGA. This CDR3 is 15 amino acids long. V gave up 1 base and J gave up 2 bases, with 12 bases separating them.

Note on this clone: One end of the junction does not line up with germline, which may come from a read error. This chain uses TRBV5-1 with TRBJ2-3; TRBD2 might be the D (8 bases). The CDR3 runs to 14 residues. CDR1 is SGHRS and CDR2 is YFSETQ in the germline V gene. The CDR3 sequence: CASSLGQREDTQYF. The CDR3 DNA follows: TGCGCCAGCAGTTTGGGACAGCGGGAGGATACGCAGTATTTT.

A note on this clone: Other DNA variants within this sample encode the same CDR3. V usage is TRBV11-3 and J usage is TRBJ1-1; D ambiguous. CDR3 length: 13 amino acids. Germline CDR1 reads SGHNT; CDR2 reads YENEEA. V was shortened by 2 bases and J by 0 bases, with 4 bases between the two germline ends. DNA of the CDR3: TGTGCCAGCAGCTTACGCATGAACACTGAAGCTTTCTTT. Its protein is CASSLRMNTEAFF.

The chain carries TRBV19 and TRBJ1-6, with TRBD1 as a possible D gene (5 bases). With 3 bases removed from V and 0 bases from J, the gap between germline ends came to 12 bases. Germline CDR1 LNHDA, CDR2 SQIVND (reference sequence). This CDR3 spans 17 amino acids. CDR3 sequence: CASSMDTGSSYNSPLHF. CDR3 DNA: TGTGCCAGTAGTATGGACACCGGGAGCTCCTATAATTCACCCCTCCACTTT. Based on the CDR3 plus reference TRBV19 and TRBJ1-6, the full variable domain is DGGITQSPKYLFRKEGQNVTLSCEQNLNHDAMYWYRQDPGQGLRLIYYSQIVNDFQKGDIAEGYSVSREKKESFPLTVTSAQKNPTAFYLCASSMDTGSSYNSPLHFGNGTRLTVT.